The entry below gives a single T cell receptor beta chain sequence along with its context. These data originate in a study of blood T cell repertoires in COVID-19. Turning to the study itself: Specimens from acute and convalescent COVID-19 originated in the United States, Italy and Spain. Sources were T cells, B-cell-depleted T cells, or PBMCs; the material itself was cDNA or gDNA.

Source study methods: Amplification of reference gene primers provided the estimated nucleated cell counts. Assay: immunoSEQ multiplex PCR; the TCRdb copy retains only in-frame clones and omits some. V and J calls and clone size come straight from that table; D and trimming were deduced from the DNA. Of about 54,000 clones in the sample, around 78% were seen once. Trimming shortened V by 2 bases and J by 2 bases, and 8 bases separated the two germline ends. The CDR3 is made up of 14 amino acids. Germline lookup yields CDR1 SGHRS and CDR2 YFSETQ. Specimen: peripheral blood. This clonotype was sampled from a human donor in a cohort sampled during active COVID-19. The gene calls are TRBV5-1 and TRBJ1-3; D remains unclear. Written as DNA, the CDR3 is TGCGCCAGCAGCTTCGGAGAGGCTGGAAACACCATATATTTT. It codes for CASSFGEAGNTIYF.